Listed here are 7 T cell receptor beta chains from one sample, sequenced in a study of T cells in Graves' hyperthyroidism and ophthalmopathy. TCR beta CDR3 region amplification was performed from RNA transcripts. The HTBI primer set drove a first-round RT-PCR of the TCR CDR3. TCRdb re-analysed the multiplex PCR reads in MiXCR, keeping a single row per CDR3 protein. This table has a few hundred thousand distinct CDR3 sequences, 15% appearing once. Sequencing used blood. The receptors here all came from a woman in her 30s with Graves' hyperthyroidism.

This clonotype was seen once. J is TRBJ2-3 and V is TRBV7-2, with D tentatively TRBD1 (5 bases). V was pared by 0 bases and J by 1 base, with 11 bases between. Germline CDR1 SGHTA, CDR2 FQGNSA. This CDR3 region has 16 residues. CDR3 region: CASSLATQGGTDTQYF. For the CDR3, the DNA is TGTGCCAGCAGCTTAGCGACGCAGGGCGGCACAGATACGCAGTATTTT.

This clonotype showed up many times. CDR3 sequence: CASASPDRVIDTQYF. CDR3 bases: TGTGCCAGCGCTTCACCGGACAGGGTCATAGATACGCAGTATTTT. The rearrangement uses TRBV2 and TRBJ2-3; 8 bases are shared with TRBD1. Germline V gives CDR1 SNHLY, CDR2 FYNNEI. This CDR3 comprises 15 residues. V lost 8 bases to trimming and J lost 5 bases; unmatched junction nucleotides: 12.

There are a few counts of this clonotype. The J gene is TRBJ2-1, the V gene TRBV27; TRBD2 agrees at 7 bases. Germline CDR1 and CDR2: MNHEY and SMNVEV (reference sequence). This CDR3 region has 17 residues. After removal of 6 bases from V and 5 bases from J, the junction contained 16 bases not matched to a gene. The CDR3 nucleotides are TGTGCCAGCAGGGGGCTGGGACCTAGCGGCGGTAACAATGAGCAGTTCTTC. Protein: CASRGLGPSGGNNEQFF.

CDR3 in amino acids: CASSPRRMYEQYF. DNA for the CDR3: TGTGCCAGCAGCCCAAGACGGATGTACGAGCAGTACTTC. V is TRBV2 and J is TRBJ2-7; D is ambiguous. Germline V CDR1 and CDR2: SNHLY, FYNNEI. The V end was cut by 6 bases, the J end by 4 bases, with 13 bases between. The CDR3 is 13 residues long.

As for this clonotype: Mismatch with germline at one junction end may stem from a read error. This chain connects TRBV9 to TRBJ1-2, with D perhaps matching TRBD1 (5 bases). Germline loops: CDR1 SGDLS, CDR2 YYNGEE. The CDR3 sequence is 15 residues long. In DNA, the CDR3 is TGTGCCAGCAGCCCCCACGGGGGAGATAACTATGGCCACACCTTC. Translated, it gives CASSPHGGDNYGHTF.

This clonotype showed up many times. The chain is built from TRBV19 and TRBJ2-6; no clear D. Per germline, CDR1 LNHDA and CDR2 SQIVND (reference sequence). The CDR3 runs to 14 residues. Trimming left V 7 bases short and J 0 bases short, with 7 bases between. As DNA, the CDR3 is TGTGCCAGTATGTTGCACTCTGGGGCCAACGTCCTGACTTTC. This encodes CASMLHSGANVLTF.

V and J are TRBV7-9 and TRBJ2-3; possibly TRBD1 for D (6 bases). The V and J ends lost 3 bases and 3 bases respectively, with 13 bases between them. The CDR3 is 15 residues long. Per germline, CDR1 SEHNR and CDR2 FQNEAQ (reference sequence). CDR3 protein: CASSLGERGTDTQYF. CDR3 bases: TGTGCCAGCAGCTTGGGGGAGAGGGGGACAGATACGCAGTATTTT.